Sequencing of this T cell receptor (beta chain) was carried out in a study of T-cell reconstitution after alpha-beta-depleted transplantation in children. This clonotype occurred a few times. Losses at the gene ends were 6 bases for V and 3 bases for J; bases not matched to a gene: 4. The CDR3 totals 14 residues. During its preparation, the TCRbeta library received unique molecular identifiers. TCRdb re-analysed the PCR reads in MiXCR, keeping a single row per CDR3 protein. Here the sample spans 600,000 or so distinct CDR3 sequences, more than 20% being singletons. V is TRBV12-3 or TRBV12-4 and J is TRBJ2-2, with TRBD2 matching 7 bases. The clonotype was recovered from a boy in the first two years of life who had a stem cell transplant for acute myeloid leukemia, so the T cells may come from the graft donor. Sequencing was performed on PBMCs, mostly from graft donor cells, taken 360 days after TCRalphabeta/CD19-depleted stem cell transplant. This chain's CDR3 is CASRGLTHTGELFF. CDR3 DNA sequence: TGTGCCAGCAGGGGACTAACCCACACCGGGGAGCTGTTTTTT.